This TCR beta chain derives from a study of cytotoxic CD8 clonotypes in ibrutinib-treated CLL. Study information: Patients gave response samples after a median about eleven months of treatment, range 6 to 36.

The germline CDR1 and CDR2 sequences are MNHEY and SMNVEV (reference sequence). V was clipped by 3 bases and J by 5 bases; unmatched bases: 8. The CDR3 is 15 residues long. Profiling relied on immunoSEQ multiplex PCR, and the TCRdb table lists in-frame clones only, not all of them. Of around 310,000 clones in the sample, 80% were seen once. The chain employs TRBV27 and TRBJ2-5; 8 bases fit TRBD2. The specimen was PBMCs, collected before ibrutinib treatment. This TCR derives from a human donor with chronic lymphocytic leukemia. The CDR3 spells CASSLRQREWETQYF. The DNA of the CDR3 is TGTGCCAGCAGTTTGAGACAGCGGGAGTGGGAGACCCAGTACTTC.